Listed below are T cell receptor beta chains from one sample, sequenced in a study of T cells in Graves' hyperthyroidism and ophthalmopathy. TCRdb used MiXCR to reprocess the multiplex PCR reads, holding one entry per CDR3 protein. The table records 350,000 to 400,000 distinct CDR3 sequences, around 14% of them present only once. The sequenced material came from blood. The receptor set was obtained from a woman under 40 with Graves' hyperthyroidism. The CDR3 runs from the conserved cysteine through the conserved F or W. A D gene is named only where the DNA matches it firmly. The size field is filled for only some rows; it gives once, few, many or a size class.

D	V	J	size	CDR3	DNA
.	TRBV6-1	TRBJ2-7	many	CASSPPPGRGFSYEQYF	TGTGCCAGCAGTCCCCCTCCGGGTAGGGGCTTCTCCTACGAGCAGTACTTC
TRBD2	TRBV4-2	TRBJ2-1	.	CASSQDPLLTSGGYNEQFF	TGTGCCAGCAGCCAAGACCCTCTATTGACTAGCGGGGGATACAATGAGCAGTTCTTC
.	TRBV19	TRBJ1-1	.	CASSPRWLGYEAFF	TGTGCCAGTAGTCCTCGCTGGCTAGGGTATGAAGCTTTCTTT
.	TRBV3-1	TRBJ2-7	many	CASSQEKLTNYEQYF	TGTGCCAGCAGCCAAGAGAAACTTACGAACTACGAGCAGTACTTC
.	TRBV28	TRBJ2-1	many	CASSRGGPSYNEQFF	TGTGCCAGCAGCAGGGGGGGACCTTCCTACAATGAGCAGTTCTTC
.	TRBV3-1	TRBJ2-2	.	CASGRLENTGELFF	TGTGCCAGCGGACGACTGGAGAACACCGGGGAGCTGTTTTTT
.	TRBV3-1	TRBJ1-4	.	CASSPRAATNEKLFF	TGTGCCAGCAGCCCGCGGGCTGCAACTAATGAAAAACTGTTTTTT
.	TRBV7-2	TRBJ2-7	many	CASSSRTGARVIGGSEQYF	TGTGCCAGCAGCTCCCGGACAGGCGCCAGAGTAATCGGGGGGTCCGAGCAGTACTTC
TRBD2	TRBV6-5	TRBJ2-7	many	CASITGLAGDLTYEQYF	TGTGCCAGCATTACGGGACTAGCGGGAGACCTAACCTACGAGCAGTACTTC
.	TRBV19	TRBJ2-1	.	CASSGAVNSYNEQFF	TGTGCCAGTAGTGGAGCAGTCAACTCCTACAATGAGCAGTTCTTC
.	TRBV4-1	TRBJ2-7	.	CASSQEQGEQYF	TGCGCCAGCAGCCAAGAACAGGGCGAGCAGTACTTC
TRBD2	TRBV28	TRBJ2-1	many	CASNLISSGRGNEQFF	TGTGCCAGCAACCTCATATCTAGCGGGAGAGGTAATGAGCAGTTCTTC
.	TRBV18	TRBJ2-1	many	CASSPEQRNEQFF	TGTGCCAGCTCACCGGAACAGCGCAATGAGCAGTTCTTC
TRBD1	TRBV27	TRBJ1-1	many	CASNIRGRGNTEAFF	TGTGCCAGCAATATCAGGGGGCGGGGGAACACTGAAGCTTTCTTT
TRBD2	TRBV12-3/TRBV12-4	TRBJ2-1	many	CASSFGTSGIYNEQFF	TGTGCCAGCAGTTTCGGGACTAGCGGGATCTACAATGAGCAGTTCTTC
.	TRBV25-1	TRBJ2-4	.	CASSETRLAKNIQYF	TGTGCCAGCAGTGAGACCAGACTAGCCAAAAACATTCAGTACTTC
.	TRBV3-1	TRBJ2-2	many	CASSPSLATGELFF	TGTGCCAGCAGCCCAAGCCTAGCGACCGGGGAGCTGTTTTTT
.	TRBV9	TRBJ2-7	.	CASSVSGSYEQYF	TGTGCCAGCAGCGTTTCCGGCTCCTACGAGCAGTACTTC
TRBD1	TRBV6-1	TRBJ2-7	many	CASIDGDRPYEQYF	TGTGCCAGCATTGACGGGGACAGACCCTACGAGCAGTACTTC
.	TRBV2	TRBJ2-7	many	CASRKNPSSYEQYF	TGTGCCAGCAGGAAGAACCCTAGCTCCTACGAGCAGTACTTC
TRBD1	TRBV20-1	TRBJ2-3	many	CSARDGSGGNTQYF	TGCAGTGCTAGAGATGGGTCAGGGGGAAATACGCAGTATTTT
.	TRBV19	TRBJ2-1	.	CASSIAGQNNEQFF	TGTGCCAGTAGTATAGCGGGACAAAACAATGAGCAGTTCTTC
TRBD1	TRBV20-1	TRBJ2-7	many	CSARSPGQTSYEQYF	TGCAGTGCCAGATCACCGGGACAGACCTCCTACGAGCAGTACTTC
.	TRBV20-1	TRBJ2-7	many	CSADYLGSYEQYF	TGCAGTGCGGATTATTTGGGGTCCTACGAGCAGTACTTC
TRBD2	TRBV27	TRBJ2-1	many	CASSLAGRVHEQFF	TGTGCCAGCAGTTTAGCCGGGAGGGTCCATGAGCAGTTCTTC
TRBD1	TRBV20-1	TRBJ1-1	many	CSAANLQGEGEAFF	TGCAGTGCGGCGAACTTACAGGGGGAGGGTGAAGCTTTCTTT
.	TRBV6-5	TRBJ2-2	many	CASSYSNGPNTGELFF	TGTGCCAGCAGTTACTCCAATGGGCCGAACACCGGGGAGCTGTTTTTT
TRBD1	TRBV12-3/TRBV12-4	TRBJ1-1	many	CASSSNRGEAFF	TGTGCCAGCAGTTCGAACAGGGGTGAAGCTTTCTTT
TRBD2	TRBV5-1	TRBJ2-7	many	CASSATSGSVYEQYF	TGCGCCAGCAGCGCGACTAGCGGGAGTGTCTACGAGCAGTACTTC
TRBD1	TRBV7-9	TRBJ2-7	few	CASSLVGQGTMYEQYF	TGTGCCAGCAGCTTAGTGGGACAGGGGACCATGTACGAGCAGTACTTC
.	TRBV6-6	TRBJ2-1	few	CASSYGVTGYNEQFF	TGTGCCAGCAGTTACGGGGTGACTGGCTACAATGAGCAGTTCTTC
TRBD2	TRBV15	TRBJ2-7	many	CATSSRAGGTYEQYF	TGTGCCACCAGCTCCCGAGCGGGAGGGACCTACGAGCAGTACTTC
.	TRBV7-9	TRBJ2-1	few	CASSSVGVLGLNEQFF	TGTGCCAGCAGCTCAGTGGGGGTATTGGGTCTGAATGAGCAGTTCTTC
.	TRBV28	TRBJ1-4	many	CASSLRALATNEKLFF	TGTGCCAGCAGTTTGCGGGCATTAGCAACTAATGAAAAACTGTTTTTT
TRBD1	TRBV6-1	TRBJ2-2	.	CASSKGQGRTGELFF	TGTGCCAGCAGCAAGGGACAGGGGCGGACCGGGGAGCTGTTTTTT
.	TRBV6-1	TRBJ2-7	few	CASSDPPDTAYEQYF	TGTGCCAGCAGTGACCCTCCGGACACCGCCTACGAGCAGTACTTC
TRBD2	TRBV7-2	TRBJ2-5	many	CASSLVSAGGRQETQYF	TGTGCCAGCAGCTTAGTTTCAGCGGGAGGGCGACAAGAGACCCAGTACTTC
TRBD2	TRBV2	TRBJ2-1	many	CASSVGLDPPKQFF	TGTGCCAGCAGTGTGGGACTAGACCCGCCGAAGCAGTTCTTC
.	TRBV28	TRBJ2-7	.	CATTSAVTYEQYF	TGTGCCACCACCTCCGCAGTTACCTACGAGCAGTACTTC
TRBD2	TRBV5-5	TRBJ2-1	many	CASSLAWTSGNEQFF	TGTGCCAGCAGCTTGGCATGGACTAGCGGCAATGAGCAGTTCTTC
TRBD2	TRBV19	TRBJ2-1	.	CASSMGGGRTLYNEQFF	TGTGCCAGTAGTATGGGCGGCGGGAGAACTTTATACAATGAGCAGTTCTTC
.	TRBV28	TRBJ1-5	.	CASSFVRGGNQPQHF	TGTGCCAGCAGTTTTGTTAGGGGAGGCAATCAGCCCCAGCATTTT
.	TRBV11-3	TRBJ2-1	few	CASSLGAGFYNEQFF	TGTGCCAGCAGCTTAGGGGCAGGCTTCTACAATGAGCAGTTCTTC
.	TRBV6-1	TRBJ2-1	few	CASSEDRTWGEQFF	TGTGCCAGCAGTGAGGACAGAACCTGGGGTGAGCAGTTCTTC
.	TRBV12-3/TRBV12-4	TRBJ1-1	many	CASSLGKNTEAFF	TGTGCCAGCAGTTTAGGGAAGAACACTGAAGCTTTCTTT
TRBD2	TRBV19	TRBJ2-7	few	CASSITTSGEQYF	TGTGCCAGTAGTATCACGACTAGCGGCGAGCAGTACTTC
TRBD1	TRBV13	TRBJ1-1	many	CASSVSPQGTEAFF	TGTGCCAGCAGCGTGTCCCCACAGGGGACTGAAGCTTTCTTT
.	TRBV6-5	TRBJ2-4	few	CASSYRAGAQNIQYF	TGTGCCAGCAGTTACAGGGCCGGGGCTCAAAACATTCAGTACTTC